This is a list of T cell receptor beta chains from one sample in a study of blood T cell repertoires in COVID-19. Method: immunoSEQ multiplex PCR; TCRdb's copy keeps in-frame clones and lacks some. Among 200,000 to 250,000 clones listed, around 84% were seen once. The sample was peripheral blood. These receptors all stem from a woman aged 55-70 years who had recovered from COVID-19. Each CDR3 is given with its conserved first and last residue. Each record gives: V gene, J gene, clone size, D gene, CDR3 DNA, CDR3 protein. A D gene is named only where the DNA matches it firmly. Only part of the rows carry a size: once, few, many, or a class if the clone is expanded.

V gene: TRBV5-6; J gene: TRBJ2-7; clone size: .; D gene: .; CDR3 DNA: TGTGCCAGCAGCTCTATCGGGGGTCTCAAAGACGAGCAGTACTTC; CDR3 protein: CASSSIGGLKDEQYF
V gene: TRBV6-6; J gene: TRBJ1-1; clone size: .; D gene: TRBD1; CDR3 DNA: TGTGCCAGCAGACGGACAGGCTCGGACACTGAAGCTTTCTTT; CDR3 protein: CASRRTGSDTEAFF
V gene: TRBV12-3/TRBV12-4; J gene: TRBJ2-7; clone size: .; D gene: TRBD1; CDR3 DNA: TGTGCCAGCAGGGGGACAGGGAGCTACGAGCAGTACTTC; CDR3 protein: CASRGTGSYEQYF
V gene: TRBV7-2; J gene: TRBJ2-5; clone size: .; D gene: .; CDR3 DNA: TGTGCCAGCAGTCGACAGAGGTACCAAGAGACCCAGTACTTC; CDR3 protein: CASSRQRYQETQYF
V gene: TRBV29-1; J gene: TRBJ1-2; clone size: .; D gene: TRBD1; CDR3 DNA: TGCAGCGGGGACAGGGATCCTACTAACTATGGCTACACCTTC; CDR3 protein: CSGDRDPTNYGYTF
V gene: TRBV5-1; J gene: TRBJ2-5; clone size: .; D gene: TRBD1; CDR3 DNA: TGCGCCAGCAGCTTACAGGGGTTTGGAGAGACCCAGTACTTC; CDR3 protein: CASSLQGFGETQYF
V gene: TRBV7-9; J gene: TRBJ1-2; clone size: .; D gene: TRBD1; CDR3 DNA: TGTGCCAGCAGCATCCCGGGACAGGACTATGGCTACACCTTC; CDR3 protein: CASSIPGQDYGYTF
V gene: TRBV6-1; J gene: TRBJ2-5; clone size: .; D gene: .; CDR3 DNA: TGTGCCAGCAGTGATGGGGTAGCGGAGCTCCAAGAGACCCAGTACTTC; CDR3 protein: CASSDGVAELQETQYF
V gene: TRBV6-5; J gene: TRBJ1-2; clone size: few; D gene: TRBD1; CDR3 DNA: TGTGCCAGCAGTATAGGGACAGATGGCTACACCTTC; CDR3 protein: CASSIGTDGYTF
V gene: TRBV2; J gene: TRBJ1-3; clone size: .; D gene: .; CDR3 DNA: TGTGCCAGCAGTGCTTCCCCTGGAAACACCATATATTTT; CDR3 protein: CASSASPGNTIYF